This TCR beta chain was identified in a study of T-cell memory formation after mild COVID-19. MiXCR, applied by TCRdb to the 5' RACE reads, yields one record per CDR3 protein. The sample lists a few hundred thousand distinct CDR3 sequences, about a sixth seen once, with roughly 22% in the top ten. This clonotype has a handful of counts. This CDR3 is built from 16 residues. Germline V gives CDR1 DFQATT, CDR2 SNEGSKA (reference sequence). V trimming: 2 bases; J trimming: 2 bases; junction bases outside the gene matches: 1. The chain links TRBV20-1 to TRBJ2-1, with 15 nucleotides matching TRBD2. Material for sequencing was PBMCs or a T cell subset sorted from them (not recorded which). The TCR originated in a young man who had mild COVID-19 (a few samples of this study predate the infection). Cell type and time point are not known. The CDR3 is CSARRTSGGAYNEQFF. CDR3 bases: TGCAGTGCTAGAAGGACTAGCGGGGGGGCCTACAATGAGCAGTTCTTC.